The T cell receptor beta chain described here comes from a study of beta chain features in type 1 diabetes. General study findings and limits: Moderate but significant shortening of TCRB CDR3s was recorded in all four CD4+ subsets from Type 1 diabetes patients.

Turning to this clone: The antigen remains undetermined.

Expressed TCRB transcripts were sequenced because the entire RNA isolate underwent reverse transcription. Sequencing was performed with immunoSEQ multiplex PCR; in TCRdb, only in-frame clones are kept and a portion is missing. The data hold hundreds of thousands of clones, with 13% observed a single time. The CDR3 sequence is 15 residues long. Germline CDR1 reads SGHNT; CDR2 reads YYREEE (reference sequence). Trimming removed 2 bases from V and 2 bases from J, with 13 bases in between. The origin of this receptor is a man younger than 30 with type 1 diabetes. The sample comprised naive CD4+ T cells from blood. This chain uses TRBV5-4 with TRBJ2-5, with unresolved D. This CDR3 reads CASSLGFERQETQYF. The CDR3 DNA reads as TGTGCCAGCAGCTTAGGGTTTGAGAGACAAGAGACCCAGTACTTC.